The clone carrying this T cell receptor beta chain has ten or more counts. The antigen is unknown. The record originates from a study of identical twins. Overall study findings and caveats: Cord blood beta clonotypes present at high abundance carried fewer insertions; no such pattern appeared in memory repertoires. The authors noted that invariant MAIT and iNKT cells could partly confound zero-insertion analyses.

There are 15 residues in the CDR3. Trimming removed 4 bases at V and 0 bases at J, with 13 bases between. Germline CDR1 and CDR2: SGHRS and YFSETQ. Via MiXCR, TCRdb re-called the 5' RACE reads, giving one row per CDR3 protein. The sample includes hundreds of thousands of distinct CDR3 sequences, about 7.3% of them seen just once. The sample was also linked to a second study, of yellow fever vaccine responses in identical twins.

The chain couples TRBV5-1 to TRBJ1-1, with D possibly being TRBD1 (6 bases). This receptor was identified in a woman aged 18-29 years in good health. The sample comprised memory (CD45RO+) T cells sorted from blood. CDR3 residues: CASSLRTDMNTEAFF. CDR3 coding DNA: TGCGCCAGCAGCCTCCGGACAGACATGAACACTGAAGCTTTCTTT.